This T cell receptor (beta chain) was found in a study of regulatory T cells in long-lasting Graves disease. Sample time point: newly diagnosed GD, antithyroid drugs for less than 3 months. The authors made the TCR library using RNA they extracted from PBMCs. Libraries of TCR beta came from iRepertoire HTBI primers plus Arm-PCR of CDR3 regions. In the study's own analysis: Across samples, around 60 TRBV and more than twelve TRBJ segments were found. In TCRdb, the multiplex PCR reads were re-called with MiXCR into one record per CDR3 protein. TCRdb, not the original authors, processed these V and J calls. The sample lists hundreds of thousands of distinct CDR3 sequences; approximately 15% were seen once. This sample also appeared in a second study, on T cells in Graves' hyperthyroidism and ophthalmopathy. As that report states: The TCR CDR3 was amplified in a first-round RT-PCR using the HTBI primer set. Among clonotypes expanded in thyroid above 0.001, most were also found in blood.

The source material was peripheral blood mononuclear cells (PBMCs), sampled at new diagnosis, from a patient treated with antithyroid drugs. The sequence came from a woman aged 25-40 years with Graves disease.

The CDR3 sequence is CASSSGQRRGNSPLHF. CDR3 nucleotide sequence: TGTGCCAGCAGTTCCGGTCAGCGCAGGGGGAATTCACCCCTCCACTTT. The chain uses TRBV28 and TRBJ1-6, with 7 bases lining up with TRBD1. This CDR3 comprises 16 residues. Trimming removed 4 bases from V and 7 bases from J; junction bases left unmatched: 10. The germline V gene encodes CDR1 MDHEN and CDR2 SYDVKM.